One sample yielded the 8 T cell receptor beta chains listed below, sequenced in a study of control samples from healthy donors and cancer patients. Generated by immunoSEQ multiplex PCR, the TCRdb table keeps only in-frame clones and is missing some. The sample has about 160,000 clones, 90% to 95% seen once. The sequenced sample was blood. The receptors come from a woman aged 40 to 50 in good health.

This clone was seen just once. The chain employs TRBV5-4 and TRBJ2-7, with TRBD1 matching 7 bases. In germline, CDR1 is SGHNT, CDR2 YYREEE (reference sequence). Trimming removed 1 base from V and 2 bases from J; junction bases left unmatched: 3. CDR3 length: 14 residues. The CDR3 DNA sequence: TGTGCCAGCAGCTTGCGGGACAGTCCCTACGAGCAGTACTTC. Amino acid sequence: CASSLRDSPYEQYF.

The chain couples TRBV7-2 to TRBJ2-1; TRBD2 aligns across 10 bases. V lost 10 bases, J lost 4 bases, and 16 bases stayed unmatched. The CDR3 loop spans 17 amino acids. Germline lookup yields CDR1 SGHTA and CDR2 FQGNSA. CDR3 amino acids: CATIIFTGTSVYNEQFF. CDR3 nucleotide sequence: TGTGCCACCATAATCTTCACCGGGACTAGCGTTTACAATGAGCAGTTCTTC. Looking up the rest from reference TRBV7-2 and TRBJ2-1 gives the full variable domain: GAGVSQSPSNKVTEKGKDVELRCDPISGHTALYWYRQSLGQGLEFLIYFQGNSAPDKSGLPSDRFSAERTGGSVSTLTIQRTQQEDSAVYLCATIIFTGTSVYNEQFFGPGTRLTVL.

The V and J genes are TRBV7-9 and TRBJ1-1; 8 bases are a match to TRBD1. V lost 3 bases and J lost 7; bases outside the gene matches: 7. The CDR3 runs 14 residues. CDR1 and CDR2 (germline): SEHNR, FQNEAQ (reference sequence). The CDR3 bases are TGTGCCAGCAGCTTGAGTGGACAGGGCGGTGAAGCTTTCTTT. It codes for CASSLSGQGGEAFF. Complete variable domain (other parts from reference TRBV7-9 and TRBJ1-1): DTGVSQNPRHKITKRGQNVTFRCDPISEHNRLYWYRQTLGQGPEFLTYFQNEAQLEKSRLLSDRFSAERPKGSFSTLEIQRTEQGDSAMYLCASSLSGQGGEAFFGQGTRLTVV.

The rearrangement joins TRBV27 to TRBJ1-1; maybe TRBD1 (6 bases). Germline V gene data show CDR1 as MNHEY and CDR2 as SMNVEV (reference sequence). V lost 1 base and J 5 bases, leaving 14 bases between the germline ends. The CDR3 is 15 amino acids. The CDR3 is CASSLYAGASTEAFF. CDR3 bases: TGTGCCAGCAGTTTATACGCGGGGGCATCTACTGAAGCTTTCTTT.

The rearrangement joins TRBV7-9 to TRBJ1-6, with a tentative D call TRBD1 (5 bases). Germline lookup yields CDR1 SEHNR and CDR2 FQNEAQ (reference sequence). V lost 1 base and J lost 7, with 11 bases in between. The length of the CDR3 is 15 residues. This CDR3 reads CASSLDGALNSPLHF. Here the CDR3 DNA reads TGTGCCAGCAGCTTAGATGGGGCCTTAAATTCACCCCTCCACTTT.

J is TRBJ1-2 and V is TRBV4-2; 10 nucleotides match TRBD1. The J segment lost 7 bases and the V segment lost 1 base, leaving 9 bases of the junction unmatched. Germline CDR1 LGHNA, CDR2 YNFKEQ. The CDR3 sequence is 16 residues long. Here the CDR3 DNA reads TGTGCCAGCAGCCAAGTATCGGGACAGGGGAACGTTGGCTACACCTTC. As protein: CASSQVSGQGNVGYTF.

V usage is TRBV7-2 and J usage is TRBJ1-2; D is unresolved. CDR1 SGHTA and CDR2 FQGNSA come from the germline V gene. This CDR3 region has 17 residues. The V gene lost 2 bases and the J gene lost 3 bases, with 19 bases spanning the gap. The DNA for the CDR3 is TGTGCCAGCAGCTTATTGGGTTGGACCTCGGTGGACTATGGCTACACCTTC. It translates to CASSLLGWTSVDYGYTF.

V usage is TRBV3-1 (or the pseudogene TRBV3-2) and J usage is TRBJ2-2; 10 bases fit TRBD1. The germline V gene has CDR1 LGHDT and CDR2 YNNKEL (reference sequence). Unmatched junction bases numbered 7, after V lost 6 bases and J lost 3 bases. CDR3 length equals 16 residues. For the CDR3, the DNA is TGTGCCAGCAGTCTTTGGACAGGGGGGTACACCGGGGAGCTGTTTTTT. Translated, it gives CASSLWTGGYTGELFF.